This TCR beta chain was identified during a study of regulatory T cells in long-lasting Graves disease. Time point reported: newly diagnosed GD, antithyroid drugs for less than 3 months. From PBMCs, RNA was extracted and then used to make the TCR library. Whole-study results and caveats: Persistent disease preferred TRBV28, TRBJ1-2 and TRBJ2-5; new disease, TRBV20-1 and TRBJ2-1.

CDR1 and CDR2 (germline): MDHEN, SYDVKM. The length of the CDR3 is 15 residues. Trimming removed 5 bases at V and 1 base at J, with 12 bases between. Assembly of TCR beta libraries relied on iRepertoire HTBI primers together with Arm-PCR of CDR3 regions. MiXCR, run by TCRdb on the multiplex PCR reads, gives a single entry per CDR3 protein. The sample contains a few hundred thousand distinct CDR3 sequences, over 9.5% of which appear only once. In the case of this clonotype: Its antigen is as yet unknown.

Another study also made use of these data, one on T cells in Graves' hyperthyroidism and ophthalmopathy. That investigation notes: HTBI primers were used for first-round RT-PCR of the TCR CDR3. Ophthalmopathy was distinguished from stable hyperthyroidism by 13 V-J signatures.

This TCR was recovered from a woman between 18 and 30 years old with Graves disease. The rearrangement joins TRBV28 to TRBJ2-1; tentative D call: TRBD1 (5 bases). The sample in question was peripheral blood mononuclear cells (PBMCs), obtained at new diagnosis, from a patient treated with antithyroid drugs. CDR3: CASSPPGQSYNEQFF. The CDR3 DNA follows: TGTGCCAGCAGTCCCCCAGGGCAATCCTACAATGAGCAGTTCTTC.